This TCR beta chain was identified during a study of T cell repertoires in cytomegalovirus infection. Study conclusions and caveats: HLA-C-restricted CMV clonotypes gave the most frequent clonotype in two of eight donors.

The CDR3 runs to 12 residues. The V gene lost 3 bases and the J gene lost 7 bases, with 9 bases spanning the gap. CDR1 and CDR2 from the germline V gene are SEHNR and FQNEAQ (reference sequence). MiXCR, applied by TCRdb to the reads, yields one record per CDR3 protein. In the table there are 290,000 or so distinct CDR3 sequences, around 10% of which are singletons. This clonotype was detected many times. No antigen is known for it. This sequence originates from a human donor in good health (CMV status not recorded). Some clones in this sample may be carry-over from other donors' samples. The chain recombines TRBV7-9 with TRBJ1-2; D ambiguous. Sequenced sample: PBMCs. The CDR3 nucleotides are TGTGCCAGCAGCTTGGATCAGAGTGGCTACACCTTC. Amino acid sequence: CASSLDQSGYTF.